This T cell receptor beta chain was documented in a study of T-cell memory formation after mild COVID-19. This CDR3 is 17 amino acids long. V was trimmed by 0 bases and J by 4 bases, leaving 16 bases between them. CDR1 is SGDLS, CDR2 YYNGEE, per germline. This clonotype was counted a few times. One entry per CDR3 protein results from TCRdb running MiXCR on the 5' RACE reads. The data hold about 430,000 distinct CDR3 sequences, with roughly 24% observed a single time. The sequence came from an adult woman who had mild COVID-19 (a few samples of this study predate the infection). Cell type and time point are not known. Material: PBMCs or a T cell subset sorted from them (not recorded which). V usage is TRBV9 and J usage is TRBJ2-2; D remains ambiguous. The CDR3 loop is CASSVEGHAVPTGELFF. The CDR3 nucleotides read TGTGCCAGCAGCGTAGAGGGCCACGCGGTTCCCACCGGGGAGCTGTTTTTT.